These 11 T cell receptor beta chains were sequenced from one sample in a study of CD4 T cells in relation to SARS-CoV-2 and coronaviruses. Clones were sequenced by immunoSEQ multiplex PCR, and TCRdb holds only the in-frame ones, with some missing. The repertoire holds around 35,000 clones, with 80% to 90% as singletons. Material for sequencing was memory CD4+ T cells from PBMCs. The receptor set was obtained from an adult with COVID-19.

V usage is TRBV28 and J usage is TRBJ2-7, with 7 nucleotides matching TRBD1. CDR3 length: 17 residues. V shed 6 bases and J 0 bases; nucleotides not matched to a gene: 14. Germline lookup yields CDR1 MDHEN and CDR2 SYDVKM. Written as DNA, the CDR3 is TGTGCCAGCAGCTCCCCGGGGTCAGGGGGTAGCTCCTACGAGCAGTACTTC. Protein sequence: CASSSPGSGGSSYEQYF.

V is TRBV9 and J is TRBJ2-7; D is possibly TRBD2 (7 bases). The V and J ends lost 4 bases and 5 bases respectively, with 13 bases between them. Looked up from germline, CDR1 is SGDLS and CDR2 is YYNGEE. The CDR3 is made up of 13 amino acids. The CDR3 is CASSPRGAHEQYF. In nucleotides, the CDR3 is TGTGCCAGCAGCCCCCGGGGGGCCCACGAGCAGTACTTC.

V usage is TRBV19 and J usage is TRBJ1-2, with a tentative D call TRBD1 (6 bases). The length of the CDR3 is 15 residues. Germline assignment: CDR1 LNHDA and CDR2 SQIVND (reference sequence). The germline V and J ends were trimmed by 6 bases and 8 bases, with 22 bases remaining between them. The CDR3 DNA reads TGTGCCAGTAGGGTTCCAGGGGACCAATTTGAAGGCTACACCTTC. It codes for CASRVPGDQFEGYTF.

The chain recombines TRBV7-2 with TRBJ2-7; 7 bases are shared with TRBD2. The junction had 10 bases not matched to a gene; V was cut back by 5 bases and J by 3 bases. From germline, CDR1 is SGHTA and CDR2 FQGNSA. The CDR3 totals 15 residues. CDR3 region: CASSKGREAHYEQYF. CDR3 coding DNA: TGTGCCAGCAGCAAAGGGAGGGAGGCCCACTACGAGCAGTACTTC.

CDR3 in amino acids: CASSLPPGTTVGYTF. The CDR3, as DNA: TGTGCCAGCAGTTTACCTCCGGGAACTACCGTTGGCTACACCTTC. This sequence joins TRBV28 and TRBJ1-2; D unresolved. Trimming cost V 2 bases and J 7 bases, with 17 bases left between them. There are 15 residues in the CDR3. Per the germline V gene, CDR1 is MDHEN and CDR2 is SYDVKM.

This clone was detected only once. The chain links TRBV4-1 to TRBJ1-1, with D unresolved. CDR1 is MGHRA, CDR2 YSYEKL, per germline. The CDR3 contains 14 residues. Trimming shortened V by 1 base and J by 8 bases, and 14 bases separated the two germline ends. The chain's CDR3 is CASSQVSKMGEAFF. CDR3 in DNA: TGCGCCAGCAGCCAAGTCAGCAAGATGGGAGAAGCTTTCTTT.

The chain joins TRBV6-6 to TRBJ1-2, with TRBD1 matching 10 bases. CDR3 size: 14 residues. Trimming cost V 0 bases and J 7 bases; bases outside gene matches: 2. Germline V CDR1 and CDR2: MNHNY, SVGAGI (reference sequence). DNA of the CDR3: TGTGCCAGCAGTTACTCGAGGGACAGGGGTGGCTACACCTTC. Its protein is CASSYSRDRGGYTF.

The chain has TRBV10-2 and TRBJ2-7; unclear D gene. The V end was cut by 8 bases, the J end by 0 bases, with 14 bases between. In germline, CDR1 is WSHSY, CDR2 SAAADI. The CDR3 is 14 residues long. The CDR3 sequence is CASASSANSYEQYF. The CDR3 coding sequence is TGCGCCAGCGCCAGCAGCGCTAACTCCTACGAGCAGTACTTC.

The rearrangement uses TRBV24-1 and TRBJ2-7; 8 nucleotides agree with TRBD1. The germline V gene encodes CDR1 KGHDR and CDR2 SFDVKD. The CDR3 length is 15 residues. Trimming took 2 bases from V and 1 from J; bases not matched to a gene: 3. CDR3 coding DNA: TGTGCCACCAGTGATTCAGGACAGGGTTCCTACGAGCAGTACTTC. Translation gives CATSDSGQGSYEQYF.

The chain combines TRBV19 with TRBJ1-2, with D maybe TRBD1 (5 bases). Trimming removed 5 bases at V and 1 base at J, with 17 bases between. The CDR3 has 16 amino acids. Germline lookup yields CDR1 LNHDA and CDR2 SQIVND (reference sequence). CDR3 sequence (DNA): TGTGCCAGTAGTCCCTGGGACGGCGGGGGTAACTATGGCTACACCTTC. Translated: CASSPWDGGGNYGYTF.

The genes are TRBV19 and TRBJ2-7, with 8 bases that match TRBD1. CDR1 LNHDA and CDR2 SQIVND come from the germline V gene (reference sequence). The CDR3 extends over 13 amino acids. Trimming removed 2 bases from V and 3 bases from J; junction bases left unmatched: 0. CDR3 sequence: CASSITGGYEQYF. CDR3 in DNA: TGTGCCAGTAGTATAACAGGGGGCTACGAGCAGTACTTC.